This T cell receptor (beta chain) was obtained from a study of T cells in Graves' hyperthyroidism and ophthalmopathy (dated 2019 in TCRdb). The study in broad terms: Peripheral blood samples were taken at initial diagnosis, before any treatment was given. TCR V-J signatures able to tell the groups apart were searched for in a discovery cohort of some 100 patients, of whom more than 40 had Graves' ophthalmopathy and around 58 had stable Graves' hyperthyroidism. An independent validation cohort of under 20 hyperthyroidism patients and about 15 patients who later progressed to ophthalmopathy tested prospective prediction of ophthalmopathy. The 100 discovery patients were divided at random into training and test sets in a 7:3 ratio. The study also compared thyroid tissue and blood T-cell repertoires from more than 5 Graves' hyperthyroidism patients. After sampling, hyperthyroidism patients received methimazole starting at 30 mg daily, and ophthalmopathy patients received high-dose intravenous methylprednisolone. The paper describes TCR Vbeta CDR3 sequencing of more than 120 peripheral blood samples, made up of 43 ophthalmopathy patients, more than 70 hyperthyroidism patients and approximately 17 progressor patients. Overall study outcomes, separate from this receptor: No statistical method was used to fix the sample size in advance, and group allocation was not hidden from the investigators. In cross-validation, a model built on a 13 V-J signature told ophthalmopathy apart from stable hyperthyroidism with just under 90% sensitivity and about 81% specificity, and in testing the same model reached 80%/75%. During validation, the model predicted progression to ophthalmopathy a median of about 6.3 months ahead of onset, with around 70% sensitivity and less than 85% specificity. Most expanded thyroid clonotypes (frequency above 0.001) were also detected in blood, a finding suggesting that blood repertoires may reflect thyroid immune responses.

The CDR3 measures 14 amino acids from cysteine to phenylalanine. The sequence is cut down to CDR3 DNA, 42 bases in frame from base 1. Trimmed from V: 5 bases; trimmed from J: 11 bases; junction bases lacking a gene match: 10. From the germline V gene (reference sequence), CDR1 is DFQATT and CDR2 is SNEGSKA. Ophthalmopathy patients had moderately to severely active disease, Clinical Activity Score of at least 3, NOSPECS grade of at least 4, and duration under 3 months. The study excluded patients with uncontrolled infections, other autoimmune diseases, pregnancy or lactation. Diagnoses relied on clinical symptoms, serum thyroxine and TRAb, thyroid ultrasound and orbital computed tomography. Ficoll-Paque density gradient centrifugation was used to isolate PBMCs from about 10 ml of fresh peripheral blood. Total RNA was extracted using Trizol reagent, and RNA quality was assessed on an Agilent 2100 Bioanalyzer.

This clonotype came up many times. No antigen is known for it. Nothing much larger sits one base from this clone, and base qualities are not available. Amplification of TCR beta CDR3 regions was carried out from RNA transcripts. The TCR CDR3 was subjected to a first round of RT-PCR using the HTBI primer set and the Qiagen OneStep RT-PCR kit. A second multiplex PCR round built the libraries, followed by size selection and purification. Paired-end sequencing of the libraries was performed with 100 bp reads on an Illumina HiSeq2000. Processing in the source paper ran as follows. SOAPnuke was used to process the raw data, throwing out any read that contained adapters or uncalled bases, had a mean Phred below 15, or lacked an exact constant-primer or identifier match. High-quality paired reads were merged with COPE v1.2.5, and unique nucleotide sequences were defined as clonotypes. Clonotypes were aligned to IMGT TRBV, TRBD and TRBJ reference segments using MiTCR v1.1. Only V-J combinations with frequency above 0.0001, covering approximately 99% of repertoires, were analysed. The TCS score was defined as the ratio of F50 (clonal expansion) to E x V (chaos), calculated using BLOSUM62-based TCRdist between CDR3 peptides within each V-J. Welch's t-statistics and random forest reduced 500 to 550 V-J features to around 14, which were used in a naive Bayes classifier (R e1071). TCRdb reprocessing: public reads trimmed at Q25 with fastp, clones called with MiXCR, in-frame beta chains kept. Here each entry gathers all rows of one CDR3 protein and keeps the most common genes and DNA. TCRdb's processing, not the authors', yielded these V and J calls. This sample is represented by roughly 530,000 distinct CDR3 sequences; 15% to 20% of them were singletons. The biggest ten clones account for approximately 15% of the sample.

The material sequenced was blood. The receptor comes from a woman younger than 30 with Graves' ophthalmopathy. This receptor chain uses TRBV20-1 and TRBJ1-6, and 9 bases in between align with TRBD1. DNA sequence: TGCAGTGCTGCCGCCGGGACAGGGACGCCACCCCTCCACTTT. Its protein reads: CSAAAGTGTPPLHF.